Following are 14 T cell receptor beta chains from one sample sequenced in a study of T-cell reconstitution after alpha-beta-depleted transplantation in children. Preparation of the TCRbeta library used unique molecular identifiers. One entry per CDR3 protein results from TCRdb running MiXCR on the PCR reads. Among hundreds of thousands of distinct CDR3 sequences listed, more than 8% were seen once. This sample comprised PBMCs from the stem cell graft donor, obtained from the stem cell graft. These receptors all come from a human donor who donated a stem cell graft to a child with SCID.

This clonotype has ten or more counts. This rearrangement joins TRBV12-3 or TRBV12-4 to TRBJ1-2, with D unresolved. The V gene lost 3 bases and the J gene lost 4 bases, with 12 bases spanning the gap. This CDR3 is built from 14 residues. Here the CDR3 DNA reads TGTGCCAGCAGTTTTGCCTGGGGTGGCTATGGCTACACCTTC. Translation: CASSFAWGGYGYTF.

This clonotype came up a few times. The rearrangement links TRBV20-1 to TRBJ2-5, with TRBD2 matching over 16 bases. V shed 5 bases, J shed 1 base, and the junction held 1 base outside the gene matches. Germline V lookup: CDR1 DFQATT, CDR2 SNEGSKA (reference sequence). The CDR3 contains 15 residues. CDR3 sequence: CSAGTSGGVQETQYF. CDR3 DNA: TGCAGTGCTGGGACTAGCGGGGGGGTCCAAGAGACCCAGTACTTC.

This clonotype was found a few times. The V call is TRBV29-1, the J call TRBJ1-3; weak D call: TRBD1 (5 bases). Trimming took 2 bases from V and 0 from J, leaving 14 bases between them. The CDR3 is made up of 16 amino acids. Germline V lookup: CDR1 SQVTM, CDR2 ANQGSEA. DNA of the CDR3: TGCAGCGTTGAATTGGACGGGGGTCTCTCTGGAAACACCATATATTTT. Its translation: CSVELDGGLSGNTIYF.

This clonotype was seen at least ten times. This sequence joins TRBV25-1 and TRBJ2-7, with a tentative D call TRBD1 (6 bases). This CDR3 contains 15 residues. The V end lost 5 bases, the J end lost 0 bases, and 14 bases lay between the germline ends. Germline V CDR1 and CDR2: MGHDK, SYGVNS. The CDR3 sequence is CASSKDTGSSYEQYF. DNA of the CDR3: TGTGCCAGCAGTAAGGATACAGGGAGCTCCTACGAGCAGTACTTC.

Many counts were recorded for this clonotype. The chain recombines TRBV27 with TRBJ1-1; TRBD1 matches 8 bases. The CDR3 is made up of 13 amino acids. The J segment lost 5 bases and the V segment lost 7 bases, leaving 6 bases of the junction unmatched. The V gene's germline CDR1 is MNHEY and CDR2 SMNVEV (reference sequence). The CDR3 DNA sequence: TGTGCCAGCACCTGGCAGGGGGCAACTGAAGCTTTCTTT. Translated: CASTWQGATEAFF.

Only a few counts were recorded for this clonotype. The rearrangement joins TRBV19 to TRBJ2-3; tentatively, D is TRBD2 (6 bases). The CDR3 length is 14 residues. CDR1 LNHDA and CDR2 SQIVND come from the germline V gene (reference sequence). Trimming removed 6 bases from V and 4 bases from J, with 14 bases in between. The CDR3 bases are TGTGCCAGTAGCCAGGGACTGGGGGCAGATACGCAGTATTTT. This sequence encodes CASSQGLGADTQYF.

There are a few counts of this clonotype. CDR3 sequence (DNA): TGCGCCAGCAGCCCGGAGCGGGGCCAAGATACGCAGTATTTT. Protein product: CASSPERGQDTQYF. The V call is TRBV5-1, the J call TRBJ2-3; TRBD2 aligns across 7 bases. V shed 4 bases, J shed 5 bases, and the junction held 7 bases outside the gene matches. The germline gives CDR1 SGHRS, CDR2 YFSETQ. This CDR3 is 14 amino acids long.

This chain connects TRBV27 to TRBJ2-3; D is perhaps TRBD2 (5 bases). V was clipped by 5 bases and J by 6 bases, with 21 bases between them. Germline-derived CDR1 and CDR2 are MNHEY and SMNVEV (reference sequence). This CDR3 contains 16 residues. The CDR3 protein is CASSQSSGYGSDTQYF. CDR3 in DNA: TGTGCCAGCAGTCAATCATCGGGGTACGGGTCGGATACGCAGTATTTT.

This clonotype was seen a few times. This rearrangement joins TRBV20-1 to TRBJ2-7; 8 bases match TRBD1. Germline V gene sequence: CDR1 DFQATT, CDR2 SNEGSKA (reference sequence). This CDR3 has 14 residues. Losses at the gene ends were 3 bases for V and 3 bases for J; bases not matched to a gene: 7. The CDR3 region is CSARPRDRFYEQYF. CDR3 in DNA: TGCAGTGCTAGGCCCCGGGACAGGTTCTACGAGCAGTACTTC.

The chain has TRBV4-2 and TRBJ1-3, with D maybe TRBD1 (5 bases). Trimming took off 4 bases at V and 0 bases at J, with 10 bases between the two ends. The CDR3 runs to 15 residues. Germline values: CDR1 LGHNA, CDR2 YNFKEQ. The CDR3 spells CASSPQDNSGNTIYF. The CDR3 DNA reads as TGTGCCAGCAGCCCCCAGGACAACTCTGGAAACACCATATATTTT.

There are a few counts of this clonotype. The chain recombines TRBV6-1 with TRBJ2-2, with TRBD2 identical over 14 bases. Germline-derived CDR1 and CDR2 are MNHNS and SASEGT. V was clipped by 6 bases and J by 0 bases; unmatched bases: 6. The CDR3 is 18 amino acids. For the CDR3, the DNA is TGTGCCAGCAGGGGGACTAGCGGGGGCCCCGCGAACACCGGGGAGCTGTTTTTT. This codes for CASRGTSGGPANTGELFF.

In its sample, this clonotype was seen many times. The chain is built from TRBV27 and TRBJ2-1, with D perhaps being TRBD1 or TRBD2 (6 bases each). Germline CDR1 and CDR2: MNHEY and SMNVEV (reference sequence). The germline V and J ends were trimmed by 8 bases and 7 bases, with 30 bases remaining between them. This CDR3 comprises 18 residues. This CDR3 reads CASAYSYASGARFNEQFF. For the CDR3, the DNA is TGTGCCAGCGCCTATTCTTATGCTTCGGGGGCCCGTTTTAATGAGCAGTTCTTC.

The genes are TRBV19 and TRBJ2-1, with D tentatively TRBD1 (6 bases). There are 16 residues in the CDR3. V was shortened by 5 bases and J by 6 bases, with 20 bases between the two germline ends. Germline V lookup: CDR1 LNHDA, CDR2 SQIVND (reference sequence). As DNA, the CDR3 is TGTGCCAGTAGTGCCCGTGACGGAATAGGGGGCAATGAGCAGTTCTTC. Protein: CASSARDGIGGNEQFF.

This clonotype was counted a few times. CDR3 amino acids: CASSPDRGVNEQFF. Here the CDR3 DNA reads TGTGCCAGCAGCCCGGACAGGGGGGTTAATGAGCAGTTCTTC. The V call is TRBV6-1, the J call TRBJ2-1; 10 positions agree with TRBD1. This CDR3 is 14 amino acids long. V lost 6 bases to trimming and J lost 7 bases; unmatched junction nucleotides: 6. Per germline, CDR1 MNHNS and CDR2 SASEGT.